This T cell receptor (beta chain) was captured by sequencing in a study of T cell responses to AZD1222 COVID-19 vaccine. Some clones are missing from TCRdb's copy, which holds only in-frame ones; the method was immunoSEQ multiplex PCR. Among tens of thousands of clones listed, roughly 80% were seen once. Between the trimmed V and J ends, which lost 6 bases and 8 bases, there was a span of 16 bases. Per germline, CDR1 SQVTM and CDR2 ANQGSEA. The CDR3 is made up of 12 amino acids. The receptor was derived from an adult in good health. This chain joins TRBV29-1 and TRBJ1-2; D not certain. This specimen consisted of peripheral blood, obtained on day 0 of AZD1222 vaccination. The CDR3 sequence: CSVYIRDDGYTF. The CDR3 region has the DNA TGCAGCGTCTACATCCGAGATGACGGCTACACCTTC.